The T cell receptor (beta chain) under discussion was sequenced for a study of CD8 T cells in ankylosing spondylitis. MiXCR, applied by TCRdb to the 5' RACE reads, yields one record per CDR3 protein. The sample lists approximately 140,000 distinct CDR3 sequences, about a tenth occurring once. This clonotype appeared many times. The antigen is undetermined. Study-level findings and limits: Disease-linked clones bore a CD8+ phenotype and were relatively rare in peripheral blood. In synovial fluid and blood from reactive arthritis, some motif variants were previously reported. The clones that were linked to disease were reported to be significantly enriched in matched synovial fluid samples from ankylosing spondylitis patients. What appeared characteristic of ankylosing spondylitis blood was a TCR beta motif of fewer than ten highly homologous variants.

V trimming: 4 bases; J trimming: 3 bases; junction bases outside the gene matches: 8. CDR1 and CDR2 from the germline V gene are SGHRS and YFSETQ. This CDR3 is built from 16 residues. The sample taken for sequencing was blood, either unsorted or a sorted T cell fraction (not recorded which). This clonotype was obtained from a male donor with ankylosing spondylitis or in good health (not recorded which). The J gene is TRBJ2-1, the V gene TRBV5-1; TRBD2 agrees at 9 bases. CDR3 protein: CASSPILAGVYNEQFF. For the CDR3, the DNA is TGCGCCAGCAGCCCCATACTAGCGGGCGTCTACAATGAGCAGTTCTTC.